A selection of T cell receptor beta chains follows, all from one sample in a study of identical twins. TCRdb re-analysed the 5' RACE reads in MiXCR, keeping a single row per CDR3 protein. The sample records roughly 690,000 distinct CDR3 sequences, around 6% being singletons. Sequenced material: naive T cells sorted from blood. These receptors all stem from a man younger than 30 in good health. Both conserved end residues are part of each CDR3. Each record gives: D gene, V gene, clone size, J gene, CDR3 protein, CDR3 DNA. The D gene is left open where the match is weak. Clone size is given for some rows only: seen once, a few or many times, or a class if the clone is expanded.

D: TRBD2; V: TRBV4-2; size: many; J: TRBJ2-1; CDR3: CASSPRPSGSSYNEQFF; DNA: TGTGCCAGCAGCCCCCGACCCAGCGGGAGCTCCTACAATGAGCAGTTCTTC
D: TRBD2; V: TRBV12-5; size: NA; J: TRBJ2-1; CDR3: CASGETSGGLLGKFF; DNA: TGTGCTAGTGGGGAGACTAGCGGGGGCCTGCTGGGGAAGTTCTTC
D: NA; V: TRBV12-3/TRBV12-4; size: many; J: TRBJ1-5; CDR3: CASSFTGGRQPQHF; DNA: TGTGCCAGCAGTTTTACCGGTGGTCGCCAGCCCCAGCATTTT
D: NA; V: TRBV5-1; size: few; J: TRBJ2-1; CDR3: CASSYAILQSYNEQFF; DNA: TGCGCCAGCAGTTACGCAATACTCCAGTCCTACAATGAGCAGTTCTTC
D: NA; V: TRBV27; size: few; J: TRBJ2-7; CDR3: CASTSRGPSYEQYF; DNA: TGTGCCAGCACCTCGCGGGGACCATCCTACGAGCAGTACTTC
D: TRBD1; V: TRBV29-1; size: NA; J: TRBJ2-7; CDR3: CSVLRDRVEQYF; DNA: TGCAGCGTTCTTAGGGACAGGGTCGAGCAGTACTTC
D: NA; V: TRBV20-1; size: NA; J: TRBJ2-7; CDR3: CSARHGSYEQYF; DNA: TGCAGTGCTAGGCACGGGAGCTACGAGCAGTACTTC
D: NA; V: TRBV29-1; size: many; J: TRBJ2-2; CDR3: CSVGLALTGELFF; DNA: TGCAGCGTAGGGCTAGCGCTCACCGGGGAGCTGTTTTTT
D: NA; V: TRBV6-1; size: NA; J: TRBJ2-1; CDR3: CASRDVGGAGGGEQFF; DNA: TGTGCCAGCAGGGACGTAGGAGGGGCTGGAGGAGGTGAGCAGTTCTTC
D: NA; V: TRBV12-3/TRBV12-4; size: few; J: TRBJ2-1; CDR3: CASSPVAMSYNEQFF; DNA: TGTGCCAGCAGCCCGGTCGCAATGTCGTACAATGAGCAGTTCTTC
D: NA; V: TRBV5-5; size: few; J: TRBJ2-1; CDR3: CASSLYTGYNEQFF; DNA: TGTGCCAGCAGCTTGTATACTGGTTACAATGAGCAGTTCTTC
D: NA; V: TRBV5-1; size: many; J: TRBJ2-5; CDR3: CASSFGGSYQETQYF; DNA: TGCGCCAGCAGCTTTGGTGGGTCGTACCAAGAGACCCAGTACTTC
D: TRBD1; V: TRBV29-1; size: many; J: TRBJ1-1; CDR3: CSVQGARLNTEAFF; DNA: TGCAGCGTTCAGGGGGCAAGATTGAACACTGAAGCTTTCTTT
D: NA; V: TRBV29-1; size: many; J: TRBJ2-1; CDR3: CSVVDSGKVEQFF; DNA: TGCAGCGTTGTGGACTCGGGAAAGGTTGAGCAGTTCTTC
D: NA; V: TRBV20-1; size: many; J: TRBJ2-1; CDR3: CSAVLASYNEQFF; DNA: TGCAGTGCTGTCCTAGCGAGTTACAATGAGCAGTTCTTC
D: NA; V: TRBV5-8; size: NA; J: TRBJ2-4; CDR3: CASSLDTAGHIQYF; DNA: TGTGCCAGCAGCTTGGACACGGCCGGCCACATTCAGTACTTC
D: NA; V: TRBV29-1; size: many; J: TRBJ2-3; CDR3: CSVEPRLKGDTQYF; DNA: TGCAGCGTTGAGCCTAGACTCAAAGGAGATACGCAGTATTTT
D: TRBD2; V: TRBV6-1; size: many; J: TRBJ2-2; CDR3: CASSDLAAGELFF; DNA: TGTGCCAGCAGTGACCTAGCGGCCGGGGAGCTGTTTTTT
D: NA; V: TRBV24-1; size: few; J: TRBJ1-2; CDR3: CATSDGGIGGYTF; DNA: TGTGCCACCAGTGATGGGGGTATAGGTGGCTACACCTTC
D: TRBD2; V: TRBV11-1; size: NA; J: TRBJ2-3; CDR3: CASRESGSHEDTQYF; DNA: TGTGCCAGCAGAGAGAGCGGGAGTCATGAAGATACGCAGTATTTT
D: NA; V: TRBV20-1; size: NA; J: TRBJ2-7; CDR3: CSALELGVIYEQYF; DNA: TGCAGTGCTCTTGAACTTGGAGTTATCTACGAGCAGTACTTC
D: NA; V: TRBV7-9; size: few; J: TRBJ2-1; CDR3: CASSLVLPQEQFF; DNA: TGTGCCAGCAGCTTAGTACTACCCCAGGAGCAGTTCTTC
D: NA; V: TRBV12-3/TRBV12-4; size: NA; J: TRBJ1-1; CDR3: CASSFVGATEAFF; DNA: TGTGCCAGCAGTTTTGTTGGTGCCACTGAAGCTTTCTTT
D: NA; V: TRBV4-2; size: few; J: TRBJ2-7; CDR3: CASSRHVQTGPGSYEQYF; DNA: TGTGCCAGCAGCCGTCATGTCCAGACAGGCCCCGGCTCCTACGAGCAGTACTTC
D: NA; V: TRBV27; size: many; J: TRBJ2-5; CDR3: CASSLRAGLKETQYF; DNA: TGTGCCAGCAGTTTACGGGCGGGCCTGAAAGAGACCCAGTACTTC
D: TRBD2; V: TRBV29-1; size: many; J: TRBJ2-2; CDR3: CSASSGANTGELFF; DNA: TGCAGCGCCTCTAGCGGAGCGAACACCGGGGAGCTGTTTTTT
D: NA; V: TRBV29-1; size: many; J: TRBJ1-2; CDR3: CSVPGAGEGYTF; DNA: TGCAGCGTTCCGGGGGCAGGGGAAGGCTACACCTTC
D: NA; V: TRBV10-3; size: few; J: TRBJ2-2; CDR3: CATRGTEMTGELFF; DNA: TGTGCCACTAGGGGGACGGAGATGACCGGGGAGCTGTTTTTT
D: NA; V: TRBV12-5; size: many; J: TRBJ2-1; CDR3: CASGLVRTEQFF; DNA: TGTGCTAGTGGTTTAGTCAGGACAGAGCAGTTCTTC
D: TRBD1; V: TRBV7-3; size: few; J: TRBJ2-7; CDR3: CASSPRGGQGNYEQYF; DNA: TGTGCCAGCAGCCCCCGCGGCGGACAGGGGAACTACGAGCAGTACTTC
D: TRBD1; V: TRBV10-3; size: NA; J: TRBJ2-5; CDR3: CAIRSGQDIQETQYF; DNA: TGTGCCATCAGATCGGGACAGGACATACAAGAGACCCAGTACTTC
D: TRBD1; V: TRBV6-5; size: few; J: TRBJ2-4; CDR3: CASSYTRGTKNIQYF; DNA: TGTGCCAGCAGTTACACCAGGGGGACCAAAAACATTCAGTACTTC
D: TRBD1; V: TRBV20-1; size: many; J: TRBJ1-5; CDR3: CSAWQGVGQPQHF; DNA: TGCAGTGCGTGGCAGGGGGTCGGTCAGCCCCAGCATTTT
D: NA; V: TRBV15; size: NA; J: TRBJ1-3; CDR3: CATTAGTSGNTIYF; DNA: TGTGCCACCACTGCAGGGACCTCTGGAAACACCATATATTTT
D: NA; V: TRBV12-3/TRBV12-4; size: many; J: TRBJ2-5; CDR3: CASSLVDFPRTQYF; DNA: TGTGCCAGCAGTTTGGTGGACTTCCCGAGGACCCAGTACTTC
D: NA; V: TRBV6-5; size: many; J: TRBJ2-5; CDR3: CASSYSRAGQETQYF; DNA: TGTGCCAGCAGTTACTCGAGGGCAGGGCAGGAGACCCAGTACTTC
D: NA; V: TRBV6-2/TRBV6-3; size: NA; J: TRBJ2-2; CDR3: CASTPIGGSRTGELFF; DNA: TGTGCCAGCACCCCCATAGGGGGGTCAAGGACCGGGGAGCTGTTTTTT
D: TRBD2; V: TRBV12-3/TRBV12-4; size: NA; J: TRBJ2-7; CDR3: CASRSEKREDPYF; DNA: TGTGCCAGCAGGAGCGAGAAGCGGGAGGATCCCTACTTC
D: NA; V: TRBV9; size: many; J: TRBJ2-1; CDR3: CASSVDEPSYNEQFF; DNA: TGTGCCAGCAGCGTAGACGAGCCCTCCTACAATGAGCAGTTCTTC
D: TRBD2; V: TRBV5-1; size: NA; J: TRBJ2-1; CDR3: CASSLVAAGMSNEQFF; DNA: TGCGCCAGCAGCTTAGTCGCAGCGGGAATGAGCAATGAGCAGTTCTTC
D: NA; V: TRBV15; size: many; J: TRBJ1-1; CDR3: CATSIFGEPNTEAFF; DNA: TGTGCCACCAGCATTTTCGGAGAACCGAACACTGAAGCTTTCTTT
D: NA; V: TRBV6-5; size: many; J: TRBJ2-2; CDR3: CASSYSLRGNGELFF; DNA: TGTGCCAGCAGTTACTCTTTAAGGGGGAACGGGGAGCTGTTTTTT
D: TRBD2; V: TRBV12-3/TRBV12-4; size: many; J: TRBJ2-2; CDR3: CASRTSGNTGELFF; DNA: TGTGCCAGCAGGACTAGCGGTAACACCGGGGAGCTGTTTTTT
D: NA; V: TRBV20-1; size: many; J: TRBJ1-5; CDR3: CSARAQGTDRNQPQHF; DNA: TGCAGTGCTAGAGCCCAAGGGACCGACAGGAATCAGCCCCAGCATTTT
D: NA; V: TRBV5-1; size: NA; J: TRBJ1-2; CDR3: CASSEGWGYTF; DNA: TGCGCCAGCAGCGAAGGTTGGGGCTACACCTTC
D: NA; V: TRBV9; size: few; J: TRBJ2-7; CDR3: CASSVEGGRGPYEQYF; DNA: TGTGCCAGCAGCGTAGAGGGCGGCAGGGGACCCTACGAGCAGTACTTC
D: NA; V: TRBV12-3/TRBV12-4; size: many; J: TRBJ2-7; CDR3: CASSGDISFYEQYF; DNA: TGTGCCAGCTCGGGCGATATCAGTTTCTACGAGCAGTACTTC
D: TRBD2; V: TRBV5-1; size: few; J: TRBJ2-5; CDR3: CASRTSGSIETQYF; DNA: TGCGCCAGCAGAACTAGCGGGAGTATCGAGACCCAGTACTTC
D: NA; V: TRBV5-6; size: NA; J: TRBJ2-1; CDR3: CASSRNNRRGDEQFF; DNA: TGTGCCAGCAGCCGAAACAACCGAAGAGGAGATGAGCAGTTCTTC
D: NA; V: TRBV9; size: NA; J: TRBJ2-1; CDR3: CASSGLAGKSYNEQFF; DNA: TGTGCCAGCAGCGGATTAGCCGGGAAGTCCTACAATGAGCAGTTCTTC
D: NA; V: TRBV4-1; size: NA; J: TRBJ1-3; CDR3: CASSQGGGSGNTIYF; DNA: TGCGCCAGCAGCCAAGGGGGGGGATCCGGAAACACCATATATTTT
D: NA; V: TRBV28; size: many; J: TRBJ2-1; CDR3: CASSYWTVGYSNEQFF; DNA: TGTGCCAGCAGTTACTGGACAGTAGGGTACTCCAATGAGCAGTTCTTC
D: TRBD1; V: TRBV25-1; size: NA; J: TRBJ1-6; CDR3: CASSELEGARSPLHF; DNA: TGTGCCAGCAGTGAATTAGAGGGGGCAAGATCACCCCTCCACTTT
D: NA; V: TRBV15; size: many; J: TRBJ2-1; CDR3: CATSRDLFLDRDNEQFF; DNA: TGTGCCACCAGCAGAGATTTGTTTCTAGATCGCGACAATGAGCAGTTCTTC
D: TRBD2; V: TRBV20-1; size: many; J: TRBJ2-5; CDR3: CSARPPGLAGVWETQYF; DNA: TGCAGTGCGAGACCGCCGGGACTAGCGGGAGTATGGGAGACCCAGTACTTC